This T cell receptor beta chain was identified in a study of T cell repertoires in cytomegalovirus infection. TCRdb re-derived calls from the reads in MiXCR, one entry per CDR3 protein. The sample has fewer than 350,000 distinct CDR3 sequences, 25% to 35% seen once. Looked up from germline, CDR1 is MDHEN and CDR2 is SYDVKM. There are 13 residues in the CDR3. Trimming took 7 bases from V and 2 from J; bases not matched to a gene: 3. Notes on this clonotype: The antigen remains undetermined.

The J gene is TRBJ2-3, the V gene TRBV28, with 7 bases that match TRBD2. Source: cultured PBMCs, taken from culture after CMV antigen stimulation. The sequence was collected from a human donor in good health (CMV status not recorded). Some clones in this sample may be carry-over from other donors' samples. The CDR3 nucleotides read TGTGCCAGCATAGGGACTACCACAGATACGCAGTATTTT. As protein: CASIGTTTDTQYF.